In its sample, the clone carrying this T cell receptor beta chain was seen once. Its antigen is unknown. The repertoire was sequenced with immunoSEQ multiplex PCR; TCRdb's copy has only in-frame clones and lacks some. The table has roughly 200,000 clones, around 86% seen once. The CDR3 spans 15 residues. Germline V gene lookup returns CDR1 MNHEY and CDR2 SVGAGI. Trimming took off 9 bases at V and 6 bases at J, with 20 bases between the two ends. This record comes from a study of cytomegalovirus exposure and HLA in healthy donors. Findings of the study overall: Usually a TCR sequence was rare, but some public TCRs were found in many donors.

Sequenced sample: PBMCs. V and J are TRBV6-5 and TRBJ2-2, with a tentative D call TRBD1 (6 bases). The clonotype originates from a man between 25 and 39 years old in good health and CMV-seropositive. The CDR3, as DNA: TGTGCCAGTCGTCGAGGCAGGGGTGGAGCCGGGGAGCTGTTTTTT. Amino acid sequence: CASRRGRGGAGELFF.